This paragraph covers one T cell receptor (beta chain) sequence. What it binds is not known. The data were taken from a study of PD-1 blockade in classical Hodgkin lymphoma. Following autologous stem cell transplantation, relapse occurred in every patient, and exposure to brentuximab vedotin varied. Generated by immunoSEQ multiplex PCR, the TCRdb table keeps only in-frame clones and is missing some. The table includes tens of thousands of clones, 93% detected once. Findings and caveats of the study: Repertoire differences lack defined causes, possibly disease activity or prior therapy. Reported baseline diversity: healthy donors highest, relapsed/refractory patients lowest. CD4+ but not CD8+ TCR diversity rose significantly by C4D1.

Trimming at V came to 1 base and at J to 3 bases, leaving 5 bases not matched to a gene. The germline V gene has CDR1 SGHNT and CDR2 YYREEE (reference sequence). The CDR3 totals 17 residues. The input for sequencing was peripheral blood mononuclear cells (PBMCs), taken at baseline. J is TRBJ2-1 and V is TRBV5-4; 12 bases are shared with TRBD2. The clonotype originates from a human donor with classical Hodgkin lymphoma. CDR3 coding DNA: TGTGCCAGCAGCTTGTTCCAGACTAGCGGGGGCTACAATGAGCAGTTCTTC. Its protein is CASSLFQTSGGYNEQFF.